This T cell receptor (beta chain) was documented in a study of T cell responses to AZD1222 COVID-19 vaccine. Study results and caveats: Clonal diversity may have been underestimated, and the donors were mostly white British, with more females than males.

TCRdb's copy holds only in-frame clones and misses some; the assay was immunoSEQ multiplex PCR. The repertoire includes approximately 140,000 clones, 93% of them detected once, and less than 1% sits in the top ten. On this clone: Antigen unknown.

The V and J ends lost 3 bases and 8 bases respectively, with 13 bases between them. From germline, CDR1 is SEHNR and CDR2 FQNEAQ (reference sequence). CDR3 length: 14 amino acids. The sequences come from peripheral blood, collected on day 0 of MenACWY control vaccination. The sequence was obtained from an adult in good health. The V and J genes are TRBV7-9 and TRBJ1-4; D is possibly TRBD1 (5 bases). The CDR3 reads CASSFRAGDEKLFF. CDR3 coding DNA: TGTGCCAGCAGCTTTAGGGCGGGGGACGAAAAACTGTTTTTT.